This T cell receptor beta chain was captured in a study of CD8 T cells in Susac syndrome. Germline V CDR1 and CDR2: MNHEY, SVGEGT. Trimming shortened V by 4 bases and J by 3 bases, and 7 bases separated the two germline ends. This CDR3 has 13 amino acids. Reverse transcription of roughly 0.5 to 1 ug RNA used random hexamers. Via MiXCR, TCRdb re-called the immunoSEQ multiplex PCR reads, giving one row per CDR3 protein. The table has fewer than 150,000 distinct CDR3 sequences, around nine tenths seen once. The sequence derives from a human donor with multiple sclerosis. The sequenced sample consisted of CD8+ T cells from PBMCs. J is TRBJ2-1 and V is TRBV6-2 or TRBV6-3; no firm D call. The CDR3 sequence: CASSLTHYNEQFF. In nucleotides, the CDR3 is TGTGCCAGCAGTTTGACACACTACAATGAGCAGTTCTTC.